This T cell receptor beta chain was documented in a study of OX40 agonist ivuxolimab in advanced cancers. In the study overall: Patients enrolled in dose escalation were diagnosed with hepatocellular carcinoma, melanoma, renal cell or head and neck cancer. Whole-study results and caveats: The antigens recognized by the expanded peripheral T cells, that is their antigen specificity, were not determined. There was clonal expansion of CD4+ and CD8+ blood T cells by week 6 at 0.1 to 3.0 mg/kg.

With 0 bases removed from V and 1 base from J, the gap between germline ends came to 7 bases. Germline V gene lookup returns CDR1 MDHEN and CDR2 SYDVKM. This CDR3 comprises 15 residues. Systemic immunosuppression or autoimmune disease history was grounds to exclude patients. This clone has a single count. As yet, its antigen is unknown. Profiling relied on immunoSEQ multiplex PCR, and the TCRdb table lists in-frame clones only, not all of them. Of over 10,000 clones detected, around 81% appear once; the ten largest clones hold roughly 19%. The clonotype was recovered from an adult with an advanced solid tumor such as melanoma, head and neck, liver or kidney cancer. The chain couples TRBV28 to TRBJ1-3; no definite D call. Sequencing used CD4+ or CD8+ T cells sorted from blood, obtained in a trial of the OX40 agonist ivuxolimab. DNA of the CDR3: TGTGCCAGCAGTTTATGGGTTAGATCTGGAAACACCATATATTTT. This codes for CASSLWVRSGNTIYF. Combining the CDR3 with reference TRBV28 and TRBJ1-3 gives the whole variable domain DVKVTQSSRYLVKRTGEKVFLECVQDMDHENMFWYRQDPGLGLRLIYFSYDVKMKEKGDIPEGYSVSREKKERFSLILESASTNQTSMYLCASSLWVRSGNTIYFGEGSWLTVV.